This T cell receptor beta chain came from a study of CD8 T cells in Susac syndrome. CDR3 length: 14 residues. CDR1 is MNHEY and CDR2 is SMNVEV in the germline V gene (reference sequence). The V end was cut by 2 bases, the J end by 1 base, with 6 bases between. Random hexamers were used to reverse transcribe about 0.5 to 1 ug of RNA. From the immunoSEQ multiplex PCR reads, TCRdb called clonotypes with MiXCR, one entry per CDR3 protein. The sample has about 80,000 distinct CDR3 sequences, 94% seen once. Under recently defined diagnostic criteria, the patients with Susac syndrome qualified as having definite or probable disease. To note about this clonotype: The antigen remains unidentified.

Study results and limitations: Acknowledgment was made by the study that its TCR sequencing and HLA analysis involved a relatively small number of individuals.

The sequence was collected from a human donor with Susac syndrome. Sequenced sample: CD8+ T cells from PBMCs. V usage is TRBV27 and J usage is TRBJ1-5, with unresolved D. The CDR3 protein is CASSLGGSNQPQHF. Written as DNA, the CDR3 is TGTGCCAGCAGTTTAGGCGGAAGCAATCAGCCCCAGCATTTT.